This entry lists 14 T cell receptor beta chains sequenced from one sample in a study of CD8+CD57+ T cells in acquired aplastic anemia listed by TCRdb under 2018. The patients picked for sequencing were ones in whom flow cytometry had shown an expansion of CD8+CD57+ cells. Sequenced on an Illumina HiSeq 2000. Profiling of TCR beta VDJ combinations and CDR3 sequences used genomic DNA as the template. TCRdb itself trimmed the public reads at Q25 with fastp, ran MiXCR and retained productive beta chains. Records with the same CDR3 protein are collapsed into one entry carrying the most frequent genes and DNA. A total of about 98,000 distinct CDR3 sequences appear in this sample, roughly two thirds of them only once. The ten top clones hold 50% to 70% of the sample. Sequencing was carried out using sorted CD4+, CD8+, or CD8+CD57+ T cells (not recorded which) from PBMCs. The receptor set was obtained from a human donor with aplastic anemia.

Sample share makes this clonotype medium-sized. The chain employs TRBV7-9 and TRBJ2-1, with 9 positions matching TRBD2. CDR3 length: 15 amino acids. In germline, CDR1 is SEHNR, CDR2 FQNEAQ (reference sequence). The V gene end was trimmed by 3 bases and the J gene end by 8 bases; junction bases not matched to a gene: 8. CDR3 coding DNA: TGTGCCAGCAGCTTGCTAGCGGGACTACTCCATGAGCAGTTCTTC. Translating it yields CASSLLAGLLHEQFF.

This clonotype appeared a few times. The chain couples TRBV6-5 to TRBJ2-7; D gene uncertain. Germline V gives CDR1 MNHEY, CDR2 SVGAGI. The CDR3 has 13 amino acids. The V end lost 4 bases, the J end lost 2 bases, and 9 bases lay between the germline ends. The CDR3 protein is CASSSDGAYEQYF. CDR3 bases: TGTGCCAGCAGTTCGGACGGAGCCTACGAGCAGTACTTC.

V and J are TRBV10-3 and TRBJ2-7; 7 nucleotides agree with TRBD2. Unmatched junction bases numbered 15, after V lost 2 bases and J lost 2 bases. Looked up from germline, CDR1 is ENHRY and CDR2 is SYGVKD. The CDR3 has 18 residues. This CDR3 reads CAISEGWGGTTIAYEQYF. Written as DNA, the CDR3 is TGTGCCATCAGTGAGGGGTGGGGGGGAACCACGATCGCCTACGAGCAGTACTTC.

This clonotype was seen a few times. The chain joins TRBV11-1 to TRBJ1-6; the D gene is possibly TRBD1 (6 bases). The germline V gene encodes CDR1 SGHAT and CDR2 FQDESV (reference sequence). The length of the CDR3 is 17 residues. V lost 5 bases and J 3 bases, leaving 17 bases between the germline ends. The CDR3 nucleotides read TGTGCCAGCAGCCGAGGACAGATCCCCGACTATAATTCACCCCTCCACTTT. Translating gives CASSRGQIPDYNSPLHF.

This chain links TRBV12-3 or TRBV12-4 with TRBJ1-2; 7 positions match TRBD1. V was pared by 5 bases and J by 3 bases, with 9 bases of the junction left unmatched. CDR3 size: 15 residues. CDR3 in amino acids: CASSEAGDSHYGYTF. The CDR3, as DNA: TGTGCCAGCAGTGAAGCGGGGGACAGCCACTATGGCTACACCTTC.

This clonotype turned up a few times. The rearrangement uses TRBV15 and TRBJ1-5; TRBD1 aligns across 7 bases. CDR3 length: 14 amino acids. CDR1 and CDR2 (germline): LNHNV, YYDKDF (reference sequence). The ends lost 6 bases at V and 4 bases at J; junction bases unmatched: 6. The CDR3: CATSAGQENQPQHF. CDR3 in DNA: TGTGCCACCAGTGCAGGACAGGAGAATCAGCCCCAGCATTTT.

The chain uses TRBV7-2 and TRBJ2-5; D might be TRBD2 (6 bases). Germline V lookup: CDR1 SGHTA, CDR2 FQGNSA. CDR3 length: 15 amino acids. Trimming removed 1 base at V and 5 bases at J, with 14 bases between. CDR3 sequence reads: CASSLGAGTSETQYF. In DNA, the CDR3 is TGTGCCAGCAGCTTAGGGGCGGGGACGAGCGAGACCCAGTACTTC.

CDR3 in amino acids: CASSLWEGANVLTF. In nucleotides, the CDR3 is TGTGCCAGCAGTTTGTGGGAGGGGGCCAACGTCCTGACTTTC. The chain has TRBV28 and TRBJ2-6; weak D call: TRBD2 (5 bases). The CDR3 is 14 residues long. Germline assignment: CDR1 MDHEN and CDR2 SYDVKM. Trimming removed 3 bases at V and 4 bases at J, with 7 bases between.

V gene TRBV24-1 combines with J gene TRBJ2-1; D is perhaps TRBD1 (6 bases). The V and J ends lost 6 bases and 9 bases respectively, with 14 bases between them. The CDR3 is made up of 13 amino acids. The germline V gene encodes CDR1 KGHDR and CDR2 SFDVKD. Written as DNA, the CDR3 is TGTGCCACCAGTCGGGGACAAGGGACTGAGCAGTTCTTC. Residues: CATSRGQGTEQFF.

The chain employs TRBV12-3 or TRBV12-4 and TRBJ1-6; 7 bases map to TRBD1. There are 14 residues in the CDR3. The V and J ends lost 1 base and 8 bases, in that order; junction bases with no gene match: 2. The CDR3 DNA reads as TGTGCCAGCAGTTTAGGACAGGGATATTCACCCCTCCACTTT. It yields the protein CASSLGQGYSPLHF.

Remarks on this clonotype: Relative to the germline gene, one junction end is altered; a read error may explain this. This chain joins TRBV24-1 and TRBJ2-7; D is undetermined. CDR1 is KGHDR and CDR2 is SFDVKD in the germline V gene. The CDR3 length is 13 residues. The CDR3 coding sequence is TGTGCCACCAGTGCTTTGAACAGCTACGAGCAGTACTTC. It codes for CATSALNSYEQYF.

The chain combines TRBV5-1 with TRBJ2-3; TRBD2 aligns across 12 bases. The length of the CDR3 is 16 residues. Germline trimming cut 0 bases from V and 4 bases from J; bases unmatched to any gene: 3. Germline values: CDR1 SGHRS, CDR2 YFSETQ. The CDR3 region is CASSLGLAGVSDTQYF. The CDR3 DNA follows: TGCGCCAGCAGCTTGGGACTAGCGGGGGTATCAGATACGCAGTATTTT. Full variable domain (rest looked up from reference TRBV5-1 and TRBJ2-3): KAGVTQTPRYLIKTRGQQVTLSCSPISGHRSVSWYQQTPGQGLQFLFEYFSETQRNKGNFPGRFSGRQFSNSRSEMNVSTLELGDSALYLCASSLGLAGVSDTQYFGPGTRLTVL.

The V and J genes are TRBV20-1 and TRBJ2-1, with D maybe TRBD2 (5 bases). The germline CDR1 and CDR2 sequences are DFQATT and SNEGSKA (reference sequence). CDR3 size: 16 residues. V lost 0 bases and J lost 0, with 12 bases in between. The CDR3 is CSARDLDSSSYNEQFF. The CDR3 nucleotides read TGCAGTGCTAGAGATTTGGACTCTAGCTCCTACAATGAGCAGTTCTTC.

In its sample, this clonotype was seen many times. CDR3 in amino acids: CASSLEGLDTQYF. The DNA of the CDR3 is TGTGCCAGCAGCTTAGAAGGGCTGGATACGCAGTATTTT. V and J are TRBV13 and TRBJ2-3; unclear D gene. CDR3 length: 13 residues. Per germline, CDR1 PRHDT and CDR2 FYEKMQ (reference sequence). V was cut by 1 base and J by 6 bases, with 8 bases left in between.